This T cell receptor (beta chain) came from a study of beta chain features in type 1 diabetes. Expressed TCRB transcripts were sequenced because the isolated RNA had all been reverse transcribed beforehand. Repertoires were generated with immunoSEQ multiplex PCR, while TCRdb's copy carries only in-frame clones and drops some. The table lists roughly 380,000 clones, around 20% of them singletons. Between the trimmed V and J ends, which lost 4 bases and 4 bases, there was a span of 13 bases. Germline-derived CDR1 and CDR2 are KGHSH and LQKENI. The CDR3 length is 14 residues. This clone came up a few times.

This receptor was identified in a woman between 18 and 30 years old in good health. The sequenced sample consisted of naive CD4+ T cells from blood. This rearrangement joins TRBV18 to TRBJ2-5, with a weak D call TRBD1 (6 bases). The CDR3 loop reads CASSHRRGGETQYF. In nucleotides, the CDR3 is TGTGCCAGCTCACATCGTCGAGGGGGAGAGACCCAGTACTTC. Full variable domain (outside the CDR3, taken from reference TRBV18 and TRBJ2-5): NAGVMQNPRHLVRRRGQEARLRCSPMKGHSHVYWYRQLPEEGLKFMVYLQKENIIDESGMPKERFSAEFPKEGPSILRIQQVVRGDSAAYFCASSHRRGGETQYFGPGTRLLVL.